These 5 T cell receptor beta chains originate from one sample sequenced in a study of T cell responses to AZD1222 COVID-19 vaccine. Data came from immunoSEQ multiplex PCR; TCRdb stores just in-frame clones and leaves some out. The sample has 100,000 to 150,000 clones; 89% are singletons. This specimen was peripheral blood, taken on day 0 of AZD1222 vaccination. The receptor source for this set is an adult in good health.

The genes are TRBV6-5 and TRBJ2-2, with D possibly matching TRBD1 (6 bases). Germline lookup yields CDR1 MNHEY and CDR2 SVGAGI. Trimming took off 0 bases at V and 9 bases at J, with 14 bases between the two ends. This CDR3 has 15 residues. This CDR3 reads CASSYSDSLGWELFF. DNA for the CDR3: TGTGCCAGCAGTTACTCGGACAGCCTCGGTTGGGAGCTGTTTTTT.

The V and J genes are TRBV19 and TRBJ1-1; D gene unclear. V lost 4 bases to trimming and J lost 3 bases, with 15 bases between them. There are 15 residues in the CDR3. Germline V lookup: CDR1 LNHDA, CDR2 SQIVND (reference sequence). CDR3 sequence reads: CASSTTSTGYTEAFF. The CDR3 DNA is TGTGCCAGTAGTACGACTTCCACCGGGTACACTGAAGCTTTCTTT.

This clone was seen a handful of times. This chain links TRBV2 with TRBJ1-2; perhaps TRBD1 as D (5 bases). The CDR3 is 12 residues long. The V gene's germline CDR1 is SNHLY and CDR2 FYNNEI. V lost 7 bases to trimming and J lost 2 bases, with 8 bases between them. CDR3 residues: CASKRDNYGYTF. DNA for the CDR3: TGTGCCAGCAAACGGGACAACTATGGCTACACCTTC. The entire variable domain, with the rest obtained from reference TRBV2 and TRBJ1-2, is as follows: EPEVTQTPSHQVTQMGQEVILRCVPISNHLYFYWYRQILGQKVEFLVSFYNNEISEKSEIFDDQFSVERPDGSNFTLKIRSTKLEDSAMYFCASKRDNYGYTFGSGTRLTVV.

On this clone itself: A junction end diverges from the germline sequence, so it may reflect a read error. The rearrangement joins TRBV30 to TRBJ1-5; D gene ambiguous. The CDR3 is 12 amino acids. Germline V gene data show CDR1 as GTSNPN and CDR2 as SVGIG (reference sequence). The CDR3 reads CASRVGNQPQHF. In DNA, the CDR3 is TGTGCCTCTAGGGTAGGCAATCAGCCTCAGCATTTT.

The chain joins TRBV7-9 to TRBJ2-3; D gene uncertain. V was trimmed by 1 base and J by 4 bases, leaving 9 bases between them. CDR1 is SEHNR, CDR2 FQNEAQ, per germline (reference sequence). This CDR3 spans 14 amino acids. CDR3 DNA: TGTGCCAGCAGCTTAGGTGGGGTTGCAGATACGCAGTATTTT. Translation gives CASSLGGVADTQYF.